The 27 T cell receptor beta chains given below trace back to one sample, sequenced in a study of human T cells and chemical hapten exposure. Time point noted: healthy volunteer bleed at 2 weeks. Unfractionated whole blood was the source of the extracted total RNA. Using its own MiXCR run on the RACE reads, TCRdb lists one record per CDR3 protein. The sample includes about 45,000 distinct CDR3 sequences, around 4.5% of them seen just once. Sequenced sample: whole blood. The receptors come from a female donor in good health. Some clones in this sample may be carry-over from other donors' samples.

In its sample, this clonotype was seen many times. The CDR3 DNA sequence: TGTGCCAGCAGTCGGGCTAAGGTTTCTGGGGCCAACGTCCTGACTTTC. Translation gives CASSRAKVSGANVLTF. This rearrangement joins TRBV27 to TRBJ2-6; no clear D gene. The V gene lost 5 bases and the J gene lost 1 base, with 12 bases spanning the gap. Germline V lookup: CDR1 MNHEY, CDR2 SMNVEV (reference sequence). The CDR3 has 16 residues. Full variable domain (outside the CDR3, taken from reference TRBV27 and TRBJ2-6): EAQVTQNPRYLITVTGKKLTVTCSQNMNHEYMSWYRQDPGLGLRQIYYSMNVEVTDKGDVPEGYKVSRKEKRNFPLILESPSPNQTSLYFCASSRAKVSGANVLTFGAGSRLTVL.

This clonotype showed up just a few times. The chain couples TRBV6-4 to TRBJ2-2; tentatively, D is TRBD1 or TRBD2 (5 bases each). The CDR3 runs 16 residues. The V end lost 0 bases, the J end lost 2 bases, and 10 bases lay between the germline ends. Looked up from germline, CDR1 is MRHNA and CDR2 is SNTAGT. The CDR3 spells CASSDSVGENTGELFF. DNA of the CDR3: TGTGCCAGCAGTGACTCGGTGGGGGAAAACACCGGGGAGCTGTTTTTT.

The CDR3 reads CASSLGGAKGEAFF. The CDR3 DNA reads as TGTGCCAGCAGCTTAGGGGGGGCTAAGGGGGAAGCTTTCTTT. This sequence joins TRBV11-3 and TRBJ1-1, with D possibly TRBD1 on 6 matching bases. Germline assignment: CDR1 SGHNT and CDR2 YENEEA. This CDR3 has 14 amino acids. V was cut by 1 base and J by 8 bases, with 14 bases left in between.

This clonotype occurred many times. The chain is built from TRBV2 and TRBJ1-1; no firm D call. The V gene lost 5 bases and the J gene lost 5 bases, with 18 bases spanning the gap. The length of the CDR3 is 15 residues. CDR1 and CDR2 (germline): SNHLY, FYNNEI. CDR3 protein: CASSPTLVPGTEAFF. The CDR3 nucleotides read TGTGCCAGCAGTCCCACCTTGGTTCCCGGAACTGAAGCTTTCTTT. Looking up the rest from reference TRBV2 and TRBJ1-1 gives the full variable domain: EPEVTQTPSHQVTQMGQEVILRCVPISNHLYFYWYRQILGQKVEFLVSFYNNEISEKSEIFDDQFSVERPDGSNFTLKIRSTKLEDSAMYFCASSPTLVPGTEAFFGQGTRLTVV.

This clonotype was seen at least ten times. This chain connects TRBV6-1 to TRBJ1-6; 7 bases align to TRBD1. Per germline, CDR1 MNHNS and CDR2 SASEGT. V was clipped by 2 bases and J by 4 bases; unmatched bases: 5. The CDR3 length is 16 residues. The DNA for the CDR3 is TGTGCCAGCAGTGAATACGGCAGGGGGTATAATTCACCCCTCCACTTT. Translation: CASSEYGRGYNSPLHF.

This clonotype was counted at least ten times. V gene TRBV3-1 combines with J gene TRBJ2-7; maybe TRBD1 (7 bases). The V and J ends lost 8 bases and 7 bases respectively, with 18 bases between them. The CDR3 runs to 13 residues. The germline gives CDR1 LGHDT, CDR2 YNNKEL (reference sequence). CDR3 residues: CASAQGGQWEQYF. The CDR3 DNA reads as TGTGCCAGCGCCCAGGGGGGCCAGTGGGAGCAGTACTTC.

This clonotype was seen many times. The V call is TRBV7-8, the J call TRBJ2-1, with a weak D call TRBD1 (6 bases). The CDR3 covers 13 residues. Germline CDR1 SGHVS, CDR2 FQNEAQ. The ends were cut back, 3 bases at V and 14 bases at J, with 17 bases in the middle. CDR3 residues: CASSLTPNRAEFF. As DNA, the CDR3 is TGTGCCAGCAGCTTGACCCCCAACAGGGCGGAGTTCTTC.

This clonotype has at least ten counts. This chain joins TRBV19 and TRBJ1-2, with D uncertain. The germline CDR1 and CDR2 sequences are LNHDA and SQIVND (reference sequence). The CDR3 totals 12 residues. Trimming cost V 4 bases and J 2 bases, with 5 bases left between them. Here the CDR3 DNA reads TGTGCCAGTAGTAACAGAAACTATGGCTACACCTTC. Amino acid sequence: CASSNRNYGYTF. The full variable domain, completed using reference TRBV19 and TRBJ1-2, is DGGITQSPKYLFRKEGQNVTLSCEQNLNHDAMYWYRQDPGQGLRLIYYSQIVNDFQKGDIAEGYSVSREKKESFPLTVTSAQKNPTAFYLCASSNRNYGYTFGSGTRLTVV.

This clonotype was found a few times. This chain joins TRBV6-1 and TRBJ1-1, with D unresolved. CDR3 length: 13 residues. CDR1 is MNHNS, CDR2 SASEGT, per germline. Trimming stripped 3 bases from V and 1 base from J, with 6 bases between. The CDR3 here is CASSDVTNTEAFF. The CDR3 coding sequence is TGTGCCAGCAGTGACGTAACGAACACTGAAGCTTTCTTT.

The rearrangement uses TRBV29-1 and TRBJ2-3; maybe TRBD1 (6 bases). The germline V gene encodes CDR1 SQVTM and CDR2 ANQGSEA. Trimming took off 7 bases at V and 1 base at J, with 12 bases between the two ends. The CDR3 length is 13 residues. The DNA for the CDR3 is TGCAGCGCAGGCAGGGGCCGCACAGATACGCAGTATTTT. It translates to CSAGRGRTDTQYF.

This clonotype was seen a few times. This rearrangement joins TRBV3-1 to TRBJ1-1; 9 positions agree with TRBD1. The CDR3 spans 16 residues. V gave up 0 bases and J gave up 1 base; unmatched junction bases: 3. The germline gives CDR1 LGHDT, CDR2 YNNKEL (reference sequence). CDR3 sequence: CASSQELGQGNTEAFF. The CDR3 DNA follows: TGTGCCAGCAGCCAAGAATTGGGACAGGGGAACACTGAAGCTTTCTTT.

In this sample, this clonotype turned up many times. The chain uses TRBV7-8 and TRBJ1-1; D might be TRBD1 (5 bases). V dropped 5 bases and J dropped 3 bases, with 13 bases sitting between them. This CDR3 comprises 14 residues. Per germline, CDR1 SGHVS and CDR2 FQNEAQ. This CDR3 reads CASSLTWGDTEAFF. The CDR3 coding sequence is TGTGCCAGCAGCCTCACGTGGGGGGACACTGAAGCTTTCTTT.

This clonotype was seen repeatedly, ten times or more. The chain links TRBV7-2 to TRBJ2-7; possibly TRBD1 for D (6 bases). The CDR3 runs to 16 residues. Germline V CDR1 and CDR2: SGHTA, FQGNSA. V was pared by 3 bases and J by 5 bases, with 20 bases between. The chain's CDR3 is CASSLGEGNRVHEQYF. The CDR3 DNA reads TGTGCCAGCAGCTTGGGCGAGGGTAACAGGGTTCACGAGCAGTACTTC.

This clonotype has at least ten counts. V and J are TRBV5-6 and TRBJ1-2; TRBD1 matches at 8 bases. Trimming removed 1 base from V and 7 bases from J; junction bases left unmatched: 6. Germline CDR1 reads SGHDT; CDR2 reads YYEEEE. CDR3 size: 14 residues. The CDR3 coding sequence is TGTGCCAGCAGCTTGCGGCAGGGGGCAGGTGGCTACACCTTC. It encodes CASSLRQGAGGYTF.

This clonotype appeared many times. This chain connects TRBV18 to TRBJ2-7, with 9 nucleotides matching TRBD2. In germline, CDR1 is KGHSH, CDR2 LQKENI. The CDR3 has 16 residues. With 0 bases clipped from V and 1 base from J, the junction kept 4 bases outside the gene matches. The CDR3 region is CASSPPNLAGSYEQYF. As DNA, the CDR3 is TGTGCCAGCTCACCACCGAATCTAGCGGGATCCTACGAGCAGTACTTC.

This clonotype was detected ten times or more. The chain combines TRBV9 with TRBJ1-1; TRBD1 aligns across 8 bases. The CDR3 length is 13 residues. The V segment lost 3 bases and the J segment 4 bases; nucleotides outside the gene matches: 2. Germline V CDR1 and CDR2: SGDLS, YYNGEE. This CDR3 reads CASSGQGTTEAFF. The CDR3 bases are TGTGCCAGCAGCGGACAGGGGACCACTGAAGCTTTCTTT.

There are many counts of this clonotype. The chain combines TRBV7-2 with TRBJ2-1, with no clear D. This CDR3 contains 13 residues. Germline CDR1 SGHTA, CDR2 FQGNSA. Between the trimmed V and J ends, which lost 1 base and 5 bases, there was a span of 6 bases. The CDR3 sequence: CASSLVYDNEQFF. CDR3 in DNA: TGTGCCAGCAGCTTAGTTTACGACAATGAGCAGTTCTTC.

DNA of the CDR3: TGCAGTGCTCGACAGGGTTCACCCCTCCACTTT. As protein: CSARQGSPLHF. This sequence joins TRBV20-1 and TRBJ1-6; 7 bases map to TRBD1. CDR3 length: 11 amino acids. CDR1 is DFQATT and CDR2 is SNEGSKA in the germline V gene (reference sequence). V was pared by 5 bases and J by 9 bases, with 1 base of the junction left unmatched.

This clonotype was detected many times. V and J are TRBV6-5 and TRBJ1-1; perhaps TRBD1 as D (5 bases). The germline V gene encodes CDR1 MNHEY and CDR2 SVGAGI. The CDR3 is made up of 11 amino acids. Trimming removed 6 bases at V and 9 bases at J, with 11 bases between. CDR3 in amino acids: CASRGDSKAFF. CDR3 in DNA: TGTGCCAGCAGGGGAGACAGTAAAGCTTTCTTT.

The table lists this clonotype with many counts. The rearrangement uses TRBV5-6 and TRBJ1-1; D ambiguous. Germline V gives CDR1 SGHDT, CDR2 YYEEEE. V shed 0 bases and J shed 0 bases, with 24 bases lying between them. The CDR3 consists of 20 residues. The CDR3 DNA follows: TGTGCCAGCAGCTTGGTCGCTGGGTCTTGGGCAGTAGGAATGAACACTGAAGCTTTCTTT. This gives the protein CASSLVAGSWAVGMNTEAFF.

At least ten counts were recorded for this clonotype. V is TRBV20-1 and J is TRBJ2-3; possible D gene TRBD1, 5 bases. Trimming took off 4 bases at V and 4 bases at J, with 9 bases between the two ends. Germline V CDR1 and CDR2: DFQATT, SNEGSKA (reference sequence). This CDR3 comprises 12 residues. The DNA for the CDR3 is TGCAGTGCTAAGGACACTCCAGATACGCAGTATTTT. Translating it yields CSAKDTPDTQYF.

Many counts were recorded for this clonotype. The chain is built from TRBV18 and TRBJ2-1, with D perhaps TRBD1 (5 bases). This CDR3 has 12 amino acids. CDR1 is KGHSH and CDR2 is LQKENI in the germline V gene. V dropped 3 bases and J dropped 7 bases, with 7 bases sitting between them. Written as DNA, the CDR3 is TGTGCCAGCTCACCGACAGATAATGAGCAGTTCTTC. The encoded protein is CASSPTDNEQFF.

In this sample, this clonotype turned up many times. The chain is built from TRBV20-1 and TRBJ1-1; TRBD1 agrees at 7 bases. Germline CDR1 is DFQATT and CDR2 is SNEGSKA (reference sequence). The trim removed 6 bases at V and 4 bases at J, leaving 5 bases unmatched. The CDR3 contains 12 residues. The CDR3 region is CSALAGGTEAFF. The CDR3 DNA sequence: TGCAGTGCCCTGGCAGGGGGCACTGAAGCTTTCTTT.

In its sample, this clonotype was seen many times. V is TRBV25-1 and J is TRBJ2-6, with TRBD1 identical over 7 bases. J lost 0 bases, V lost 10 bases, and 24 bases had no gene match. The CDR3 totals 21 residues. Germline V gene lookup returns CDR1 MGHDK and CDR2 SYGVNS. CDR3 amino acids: CATDAGQGVETYPSGANVLTF. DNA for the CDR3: TGTGCCACCGATGCCGGCCAGGGGGTTGAAACGTACCCCTCTGGGGCCAACGTCCTGACTTTC.

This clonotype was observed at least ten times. The CDR3 spells CSARIQGTTNEKLFF. The CDR3 bases are TGCAGTGCTAGAATACAGGGAACAACTAATGAAAAACTGTTTTTT. This chain uses TRBV20-1 with TRBJ1-4; D perhaps matches TRBD1 (6 bases). V lost 2 bases to trimming and J lost 0 bases, with 10 bases between them. From germline, CDR1 is DFQATT and CDR2 SNEGSKA (reference sequence). This CDR3 comprises 15 residues.

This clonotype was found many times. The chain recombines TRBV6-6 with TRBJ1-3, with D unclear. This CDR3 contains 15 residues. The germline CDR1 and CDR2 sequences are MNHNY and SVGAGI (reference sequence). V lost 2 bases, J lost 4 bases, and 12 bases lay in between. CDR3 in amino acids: CASSYGVARGNTIYF. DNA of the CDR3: TGTGCCAGCAGTTACGGGGTCGCGAGGGGAAACACCATATATTTT.

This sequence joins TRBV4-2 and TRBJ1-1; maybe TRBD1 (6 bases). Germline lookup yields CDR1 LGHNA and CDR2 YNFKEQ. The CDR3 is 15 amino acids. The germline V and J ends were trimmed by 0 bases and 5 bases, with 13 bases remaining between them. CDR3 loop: CASSQDKGGGTEAFF. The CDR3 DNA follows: TGTGCCAGCAGCCAAGATAAAGGGGGGGGAACTGAAGCTTTCTTT.